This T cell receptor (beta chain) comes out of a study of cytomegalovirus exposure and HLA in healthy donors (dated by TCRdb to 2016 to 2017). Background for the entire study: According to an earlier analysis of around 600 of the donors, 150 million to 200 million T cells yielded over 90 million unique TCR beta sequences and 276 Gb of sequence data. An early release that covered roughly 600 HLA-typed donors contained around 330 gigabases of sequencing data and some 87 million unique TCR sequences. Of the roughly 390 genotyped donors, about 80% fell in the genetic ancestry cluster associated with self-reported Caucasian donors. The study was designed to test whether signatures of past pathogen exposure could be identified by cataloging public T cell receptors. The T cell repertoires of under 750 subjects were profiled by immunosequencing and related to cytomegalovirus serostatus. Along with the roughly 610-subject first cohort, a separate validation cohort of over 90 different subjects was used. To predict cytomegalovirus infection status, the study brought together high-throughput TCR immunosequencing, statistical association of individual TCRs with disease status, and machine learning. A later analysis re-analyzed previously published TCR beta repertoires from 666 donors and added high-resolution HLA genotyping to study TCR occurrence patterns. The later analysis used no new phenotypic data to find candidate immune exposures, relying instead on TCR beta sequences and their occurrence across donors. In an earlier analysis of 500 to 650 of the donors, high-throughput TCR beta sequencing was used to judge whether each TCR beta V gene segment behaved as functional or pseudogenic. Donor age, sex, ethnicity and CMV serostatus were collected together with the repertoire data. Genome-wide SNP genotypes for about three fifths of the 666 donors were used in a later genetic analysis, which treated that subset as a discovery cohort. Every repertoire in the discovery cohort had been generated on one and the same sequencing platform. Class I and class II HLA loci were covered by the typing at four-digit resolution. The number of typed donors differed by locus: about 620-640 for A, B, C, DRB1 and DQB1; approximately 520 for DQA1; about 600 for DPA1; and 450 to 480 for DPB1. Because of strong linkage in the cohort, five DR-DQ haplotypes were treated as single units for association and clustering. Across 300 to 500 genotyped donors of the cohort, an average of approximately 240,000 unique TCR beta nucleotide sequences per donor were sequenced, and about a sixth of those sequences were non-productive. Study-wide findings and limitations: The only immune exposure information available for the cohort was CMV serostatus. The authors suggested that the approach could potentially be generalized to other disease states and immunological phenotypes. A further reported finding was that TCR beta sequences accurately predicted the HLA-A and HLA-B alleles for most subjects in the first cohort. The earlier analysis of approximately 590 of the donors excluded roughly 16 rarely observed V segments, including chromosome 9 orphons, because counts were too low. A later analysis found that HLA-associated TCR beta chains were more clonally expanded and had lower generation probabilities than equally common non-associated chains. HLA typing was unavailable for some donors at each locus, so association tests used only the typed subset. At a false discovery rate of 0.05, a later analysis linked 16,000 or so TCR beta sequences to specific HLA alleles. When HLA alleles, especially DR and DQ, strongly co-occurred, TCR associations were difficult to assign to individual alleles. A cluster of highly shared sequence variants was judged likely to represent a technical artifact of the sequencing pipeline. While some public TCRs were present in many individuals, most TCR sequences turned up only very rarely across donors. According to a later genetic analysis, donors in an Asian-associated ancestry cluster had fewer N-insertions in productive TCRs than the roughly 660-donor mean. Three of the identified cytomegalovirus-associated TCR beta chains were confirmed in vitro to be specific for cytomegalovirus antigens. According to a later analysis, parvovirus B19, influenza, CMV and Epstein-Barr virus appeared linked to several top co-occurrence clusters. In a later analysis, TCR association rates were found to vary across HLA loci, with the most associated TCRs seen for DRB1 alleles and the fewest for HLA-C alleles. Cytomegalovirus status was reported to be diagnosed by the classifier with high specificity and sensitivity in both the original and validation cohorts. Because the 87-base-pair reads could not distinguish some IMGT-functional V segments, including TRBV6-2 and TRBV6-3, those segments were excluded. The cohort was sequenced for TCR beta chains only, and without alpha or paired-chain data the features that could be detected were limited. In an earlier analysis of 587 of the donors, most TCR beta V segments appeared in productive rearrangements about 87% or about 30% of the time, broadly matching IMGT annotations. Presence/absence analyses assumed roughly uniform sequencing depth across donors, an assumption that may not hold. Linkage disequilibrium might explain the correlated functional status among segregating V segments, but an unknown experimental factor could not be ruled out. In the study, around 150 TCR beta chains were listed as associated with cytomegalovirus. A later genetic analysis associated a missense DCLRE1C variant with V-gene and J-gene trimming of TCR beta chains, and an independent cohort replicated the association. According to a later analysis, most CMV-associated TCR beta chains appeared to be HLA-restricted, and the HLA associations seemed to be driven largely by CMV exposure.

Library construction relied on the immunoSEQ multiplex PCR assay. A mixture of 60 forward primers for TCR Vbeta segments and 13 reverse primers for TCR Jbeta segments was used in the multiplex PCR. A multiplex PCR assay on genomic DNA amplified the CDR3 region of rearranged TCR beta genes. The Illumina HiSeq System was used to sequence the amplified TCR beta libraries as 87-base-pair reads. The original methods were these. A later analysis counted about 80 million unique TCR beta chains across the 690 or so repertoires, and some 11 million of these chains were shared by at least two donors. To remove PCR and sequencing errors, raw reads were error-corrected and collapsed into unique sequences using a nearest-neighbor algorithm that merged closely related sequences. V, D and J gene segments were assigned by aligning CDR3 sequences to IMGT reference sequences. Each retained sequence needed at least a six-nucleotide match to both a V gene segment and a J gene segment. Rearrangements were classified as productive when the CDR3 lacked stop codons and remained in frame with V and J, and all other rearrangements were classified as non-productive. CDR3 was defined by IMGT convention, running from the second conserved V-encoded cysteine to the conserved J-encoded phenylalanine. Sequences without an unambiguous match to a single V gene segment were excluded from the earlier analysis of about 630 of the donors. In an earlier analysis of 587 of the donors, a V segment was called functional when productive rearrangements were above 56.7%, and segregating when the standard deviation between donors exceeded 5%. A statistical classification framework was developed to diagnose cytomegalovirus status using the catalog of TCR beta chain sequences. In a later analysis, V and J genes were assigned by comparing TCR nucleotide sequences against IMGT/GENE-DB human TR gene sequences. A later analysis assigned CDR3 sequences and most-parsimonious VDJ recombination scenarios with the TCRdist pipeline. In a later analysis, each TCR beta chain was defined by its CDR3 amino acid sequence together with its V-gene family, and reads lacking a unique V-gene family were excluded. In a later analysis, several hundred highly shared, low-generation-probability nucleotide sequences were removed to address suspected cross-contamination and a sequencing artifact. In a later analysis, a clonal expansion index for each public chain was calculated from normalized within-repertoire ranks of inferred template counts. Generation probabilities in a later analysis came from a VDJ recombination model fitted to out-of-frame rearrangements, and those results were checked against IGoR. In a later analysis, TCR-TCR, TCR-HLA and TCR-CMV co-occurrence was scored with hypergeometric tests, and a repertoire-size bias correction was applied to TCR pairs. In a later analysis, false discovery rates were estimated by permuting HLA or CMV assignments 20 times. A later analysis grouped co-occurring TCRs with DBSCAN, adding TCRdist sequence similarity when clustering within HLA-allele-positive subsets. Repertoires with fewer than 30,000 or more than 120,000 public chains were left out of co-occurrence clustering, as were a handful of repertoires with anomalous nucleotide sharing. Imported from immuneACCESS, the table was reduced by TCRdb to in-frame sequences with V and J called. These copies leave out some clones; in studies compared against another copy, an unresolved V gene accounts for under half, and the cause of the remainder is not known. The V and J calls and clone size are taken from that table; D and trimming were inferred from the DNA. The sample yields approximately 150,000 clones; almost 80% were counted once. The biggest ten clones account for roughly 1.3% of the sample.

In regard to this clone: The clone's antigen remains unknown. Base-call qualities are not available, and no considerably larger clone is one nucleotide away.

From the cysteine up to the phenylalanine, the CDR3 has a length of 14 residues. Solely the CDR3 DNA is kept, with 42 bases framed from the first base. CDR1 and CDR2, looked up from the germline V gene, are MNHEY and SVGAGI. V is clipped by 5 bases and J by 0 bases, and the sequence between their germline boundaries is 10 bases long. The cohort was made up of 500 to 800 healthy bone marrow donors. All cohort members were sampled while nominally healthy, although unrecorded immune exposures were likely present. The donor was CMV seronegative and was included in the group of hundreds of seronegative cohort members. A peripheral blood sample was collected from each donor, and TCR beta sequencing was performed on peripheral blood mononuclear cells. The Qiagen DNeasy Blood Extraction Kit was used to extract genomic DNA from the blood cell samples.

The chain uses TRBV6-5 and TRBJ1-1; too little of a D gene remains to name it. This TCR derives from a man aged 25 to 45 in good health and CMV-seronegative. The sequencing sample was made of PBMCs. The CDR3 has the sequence CASSPGGVNTEAFF. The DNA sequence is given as TGTGCCAGCAGTCCCGGCGGGGTGAACACTGAAGCTTTCTTT.